The 24 T cell receptor beta chains presented below share a single source sample, sequenced in a study of monozygotic twins with cystic fibrosis. Assay used: immunoSEQ multiplex PCR; TCRdb lists only in-frame clones, some missing. The sample lists 20,000 to 25,000 clones; 95% to 98% were seen once. Material: blood. Every receptor here comes from a girl aged 5-17 years with cystic fibrosis.

The CDR3 here is CASSQDPYFTDTQYF. CDR3 in DNA: TGCGCCAGCAGCCAAGATCCCTACTTCACAGATACGCAGTATTTT. The V gene is TRBV4-3, the J gene TRBJ2-3; D is unclear. The V and J ends lost 0 bases and 2 bases respectively, with 9 bases between them. The CDR3 has 15 residues. The V gene's germline CDR1 is LGHNA and CDR2 YSLEER.

This chain uses TRBV12-2 with TRBJ2-7; the table calls TRBD2, which could not be checked here. TRBV12-2 is a pseudogene locus. The CDR3 contains 20 residues. Written as DNA, the CDR3 is TGTGCAAGTCGCTTGGACCCTAGACTAGCGGGAGGGCTCCGGGCATACGAGCAGTACGTC. Translating it yields CASRLDPRLAGGLRAYEQYV.

V gene TRBV7-2 combines with J gene TRBJ2-1, with D hard to call. Trimming took off 1 base at V and 5 bases at J, with 12 bases between the two ends. Looked up from germline, CDR1 is SGHTA and CDR2 is FQGNSA. The CDR3 is 15 residues long. The CDR3, as DNA: TGTGCCAGCAGCTTAGGTGTACTACCGAACAATGAGCAGTTCTTC. Residues: CASSLGVLPNNEQFF.

The CDR3 sequence is CASSVTGGGYTF. CDR3 bases: TGTGCCAGCAGCGTGACAGGCGGGGGCTACACCTTC. The chain combines TRBV9 with TRBJ1-2; tentatively, D is TRBD1 (6 bases). Trimming shortened V by 2 bases and J by 8 bases, and 10 bases separated the two germline ends. The CDR3 runs to 12 residues. The germline V gene has CDR1 SGDLS and CDR2 YYNGEE.

This rearrangement joins TRBV9 to TRBJ2-5; tentative D call: TRBD1 (6 bases). Germline assignment: CDR1 SGDLS and CDR2 YYNGEE. V shed 4 bases and J shed 3 bases, with 16 bases lying between them. The CDR3 consists of 15 residues. The DNA for the CDR3 is TGTGCCAGCAGCCCAACGGACAGACTAAAAGAGACCCAGTACTTC. It specifies CASSPTDRLKETQYF.

This chain links TRBV6-6 with TRBJ2-1; 7 nucleotides match TRBD2. From germline, CDR1 is MNHNY and CDR2 SVGAGI (reference sequence). The CDR3 is 15 residues long. The junction had 7 bases not matched to a gene; V was cut back by 4 bases and J by 4 bases. DNA of the CDR3: TGTGCCAGCAGTTCTGAGCGGGATCAGTACAATGAGCAGTTCTTC. It specifies CASSSERDQYNEQFF.

The rearrangement uses TRBV5-1 and TRBJ2-5; 9 bases match TRBD2. The V gene end was trimmed by 3 bases and the J gene end by 5 bases; junction bases not matched to a gene: 5. This CDR3 contains 14 residues. From germline, CDR1 is SGHRS and CDR2 YFSETQ. CDR3 coding DNA: TGCGCCAGCAGCTCGGTAGCGGGAGCGGAGACCCAGTACTTC. This translates into CASSSVAGAETQYF.

The CDR3 nucleotides are TGTGCCTGGAACTCCGGCCTTAACACTGAAGCTTTCTTT. As protein: CAWNSGLNTEAFF. The rearrangement links TRBV30 to TRBJ1-1; D call uncertain. V was cut by 4 bases and J by 2 bases, with 11 bases left in between. The CDR3 has 13 residues. CDR1 is GTSNPN, CDR2 SVGIG, per germline (reference sequence).

The chain is built from TRBV2 and TRBJ2-3, with 7 bases aligning to TRBD2. V trimming: 9 bases; J trimming: 0 bases; junction bases outside the gene matches: 6. Germline V lookup: CDR1 SNHLY, CDR2 FYNNEI. This CDR3 has 14 residues. The CDR3 spells CASRREASTDTQYF. In nucleotides, the CDR3 is TGTGCCAGTCGCCGGGAGGCTAGCACAGATACGCAGTATTTT. Full variable domain (outside the CDR3, taken from reference TRBV2 and TRBJ2-3): EPEVTQTPSHQVTQMGQEVILRCVPISNHLYFYWYRQILGQKVEFLVSFYNNEISEKSEIFDDQFSVERPDGSNFTLKIRSTKLEDSAMYFCASRREASTDTQYFGPGTRLTVL.

The V call is TRBV5-5, the J call TRBJ2-7; D not resolved. Between the trimmed V and J ends, which lost 4 bases and 3 bases, there was a span of 14 bases. Looked up from germline, CDR1 is SGHKS and CDR2 is YYEKEE (reference sequence). This CDR3 is built from 14 residues. The CDR3 loop is CASSTRTENYEQYF. CDR3 bases: TGTGCCAGCAGCACACGGACGGAAAACTACGAGCAGTACTTC. Supplemented by reference TRBV5-5 and TRBJ2-7, the full variable domain reads DAGVTQSPTHLIKTRGQQVTLRCSPISGHKSVSWYQQVLGQGPQFIFQYYEKEERGRGNFPDRFSARQFPNYSSELNVNALLLGDSALYLCASSTRTENYEQYFGPGTRLTVT.

The chain couples TRBV27 to TRBJ2-3, with 13 bases fitting TRBD2. Trimming at V came to 8 bases and at J to 5 bases, leaving 4 bases not matched to a gene. This CDR3 comprises 14 residues. Germline loops: CDR1 MNHEY, CDR2 SMNVEV (reference sequence). The CDR3 nucleotides are TGTGCCAGCTGGGGACTAGCGGGACTAGATACGCAGTATTTT. Its translation: CASWGLAGLDTQYF.

The gene calls are TRBV30 and TRBJ1-2, with D unresolved. Between the trimmed V and J ends, which lost 5 bases and 1 base, there was a span of 11 bases. Germline CDR1 is GTSNPN and CDR2 is SVGIG (reference sequence). This CDR3 comprises 13 residues. CDR3 loop: CAWGPVDNYGYTF. The CDR3 bases are TGTGCCTGGGGGCCAGTGGATAACTATGGCTACACCTTC.

The rearrangement joins TRBV27 to TRBJ2-7; 10 positions agree with TRBD2. Losses at the gene ends were 6 bases for V and 9 bases for J; bases not matched to a gene: 11. CDR1 MNHEY and CDR2 SMNVEV come from the germline V gene (reference sequence). The CDR3 is made up of 14 amino acids. CDR3: CASSQTTSGEGQYF. In DNA form, the CDR3 reads TGTGCCAGCAGCCAGACTACTAGCGGGGAGGGGCAGTACTTC.

This clone was counted a single time. The gene calls are TRBV7-8 and TRBJ2-7; 7 bases agree with TRBD2. CDR3 length equals 20 residues. V lost 1 base to trimming and J lost 3 bases; unmatched junction nucleotides: 21. Germline V CDR1 and CDR2: SGHVS, FQNEAQ. CDR3 DNA: TGTGCCAGCAGCTTAGTCCTGAGGCGGGAGCACCCGGGGACCAACTACGAGCAGTACTTC. Amino acids: CASSLVLRREHPGTNYEQYF. Together with reference TRBV7-8 and TRBJ2-7, the CDR3 gives the full variable domain: GAGVSQSPRYKVAKRGQDVALRCDPISGHVSLFWYQQALGQGPEFLTYFQNEAQLDKSGLPSDRFFAERPEGSVSTLKIQRTQQEDSAVYLCASSLVLRREHPGTNYEQYFGPGTRLTVT.

The chain has TRBV18 and TRBJ2-7, with TRBD1 identical over 11 bases. Unmatched junction bases numbered 6, after V lost 5 bases and J lost 3 bases. The CDR3 sequence is 15 residues long. Germline V lookup: CDR1 KGHSH, CDR2 LQKENI. The CDR3 loop reads CASSRRTGGFYEQYV. The CDR3 bases are TGTGCCAGCTCAAGAAGGACAGGGGGCTTCTACGAGCAGTACGTC.

CDR3 residues: CATPDSRGGTDTQYF. The CDR3 coding sequence is TGTGCCACCCCGGATAGTCGGGGAGGCACAGATACGCAGTATTTT. This chain links TRBV2 with TRBJ2-3; possible D gene TRBD2, 5 bases. The CDR3 runs 15 residues. Per germline, CDR1 SNHLY and CDR2 FYNNEI. V lost 10 bases and J 1 base, leaving 18 bases between the germline ends.

CDR3 in amino acids: CASSGQGGEQYF. The CDR3 DNA reads TGTGCCAGTAGTGGGCAGGGCGGCGAGCAGTACTTC. This chain links TRBV19 with TRBJ2-7; TRBD1 is a possible D gene (5 bases). This CDR3 has 12 residues. Germline CDR1 LNHDA, CDR2 SQIVND (reference sequence). With 5 bases removed from V and 6 bases from J, the gap between germline ends came to 11 bases.

This chain connects TRBV4-1 to TRBJ1-2; 7 positions agree with TRBD1. The V gene end was trimmed by 4 bases and the J gene end by 0 bases; junction bases not matched to a gene: 2. The CDR3 loop spans 14 amino acids. The germline gives CDR1 MGHRA, CDR2 YSYEKL. The CDR3 protein is CASSLRGTNYGYTF. The CDR3 DNA reads TGCGCCAGCAGCCTCAGGGGGACTAACTATGGCTACACCTTC.

J is TRBJ1-1 and V is TRBV5-1; unclear D gene. Germline V gene sequence: CDR1 SGHRS, CDR2 YFSETQ. CDR3 length equals 11 residues. V was pared by 4 bases and J by 0 bases, with 1 base between. The CDR3 spells CASSMNTEAFF. The DNA for the CDR3 is TGCGCCAGCAGCATGAACACTGAAGCTTTCTTT.

The V and J genes are TRBV9 and TRBJ1-5; D remains ambiguous. The CDR3 loop spans 15 amino acids. The germline V gene has CDR1 SGDLS and CDR2 YYNGEE. Trimming pared 4 bases from V and 3 bases from J, leaving 14 bases between. CDR3 coding DNA: TGTGCCAGCAGCCCCGGCAGCGGGGTCAATCAGCCCCAGCATTTT. This translates into CASSPGSGVNQPQHF.

The V gene is TRBV27, the J gene TRBJ1-5; D remains unclear. The ends were cut back, 2 bases at V and 7 bases at J, with 9 bases in the middle. The CDR3 is 13 amino acids. Per germline, CDR1 MNHEY and CDR2 SMNVEV (reference sequence). The chain's CDR3 is CASSLTVGQPQHF. The CDR3 bases are TGTGCCAGCAGTTTAACGGTCGGACAGCCCCAGCATTTT.

The chain uses TRBV27 and TRBJ1-2, with 9 bases fitting TRBD1. Trimming removed 0 bases from V and 4 bases from J; junction bases left unmatched: 3. The CDR3 length is 15 residues. Per germline, CDR1 MNHEY and CDR2 SMNVEV (reference sequence). CDR3 nucleotides: TGTGCCAGCAGTTTATCGCGGACAGGGGCCTATGGCTACACCTTC. Its protein is CASSLSRTGAYGYTF.

V and J are TRBV2 and TRBJ2-5, with D perhaps matching TRBD1 or TRBD2 (6 bases each). The V end lost 6 bases, the J end lost 9 bases, and 14 bases lay between the germline ends. This CDR3 contains 12 residues. Germline lookup yields CDR1 SNHLY and CDR2 FYNNEI. The CDR3 reads CASRIRGVAQYF. CDR3 bases: TGTGCCAGCAGGATTAGGGGGGTCGCCCAGTACTTC.

The rearrangement links TRBV2 to TRBJ1-5; 8 positions agree with TRBD1. The CDR3 loop spans 15 amino acids. The junction had 4 bases not matched to a gene; V was cut back by 1 base and J by 5 bases. The germline V gene encodes CDR1 SNHLY and CDR2 FYNNEI. CDR3 in amino acids: CASSEEDRADQPQHF. The DNA for the CDR3 is TGTGCCAGCAGTGAAGAGGACAGGGCCGATCAGCCCCAGCATTTT.